This entry lists 2 T cell receptor beta chains sequenced from one sample in a study of blood T cell repertoires in COVID-19. Repertoires were generated with immunoSEQ multiplex PCR, while TCRdb's copy carries only in-frame clones and drops some. The sample includes around 400,000 clones, roughly 86% seen only once; the top ten take roughly a tenth. The sequenced sample consisted of peripheral blood. Source of these receptors: a woman aged 25 to 39 with COVID-19, enrolled during active disease.

The chain couples TRBV28 to TRBJ2-5; 7 nucleotides align to TRBD1. The V gene's germline CDR1 is MDHEN and CDR2 SYDVKM. The CDR3 is 14 residues long. Trimming took 3 bases from V and 2 from J; bases not matched to a gene: 3. CDR3 sequence (DNA): TGTGCCAGCAGTTTGGTGGGACAGCAAGAGACCCAGTACTTC. As protein: CASSLVGQQETQYF. The variable domain in full, with the rest retrieved from reference TRBV28 and TRBJ2-5, is DVKVTQSSRYLVKRTGEKVFLECVQDMDHENMFWYRQDPGLGLRLIYFSYDVKMKEKGDIPEGYSVSREKKERFSLILESASTNQTSMYLCASSLVGQQETQYFGPGTRLLVL.

This chain links TRBV7-8 with TRBJ2-1, with 8 bases fitting TRBD2. The V and J ends lost 1 base and 6 bases, in that order; junction bases with no gene match: 8. There are 16 residues in the CDR3. CDR1 is SGHVS, CDR2 FQNEAQ, per germline. The CDR3 DNA follows: TGTGCCAGCAGCTTAGAGAGTGGGCTAGCGGGCAATGAGCAGTTCTTC. Translated: CASSLESGLAGNEQFF.